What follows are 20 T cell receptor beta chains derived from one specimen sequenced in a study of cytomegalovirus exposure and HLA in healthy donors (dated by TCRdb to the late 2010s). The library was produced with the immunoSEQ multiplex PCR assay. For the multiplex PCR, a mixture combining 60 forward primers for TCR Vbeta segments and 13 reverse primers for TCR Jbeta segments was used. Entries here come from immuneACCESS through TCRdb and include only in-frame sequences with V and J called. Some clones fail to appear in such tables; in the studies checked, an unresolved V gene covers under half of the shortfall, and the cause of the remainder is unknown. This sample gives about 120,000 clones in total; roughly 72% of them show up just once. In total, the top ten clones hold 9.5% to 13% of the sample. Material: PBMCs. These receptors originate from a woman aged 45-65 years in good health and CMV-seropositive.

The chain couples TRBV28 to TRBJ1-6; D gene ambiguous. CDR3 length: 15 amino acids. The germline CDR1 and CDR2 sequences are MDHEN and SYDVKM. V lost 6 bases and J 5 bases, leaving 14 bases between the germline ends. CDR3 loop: CASRPLVNDNSPLHF. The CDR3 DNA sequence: TGTGCCAGCAGGCCCCTAGTTAATGATAATTCACCCCTCCACTTT.

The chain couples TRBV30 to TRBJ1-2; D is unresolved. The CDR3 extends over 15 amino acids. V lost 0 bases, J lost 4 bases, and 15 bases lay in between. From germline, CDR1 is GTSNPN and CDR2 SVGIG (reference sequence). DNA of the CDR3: TGTGCCTGGAGTGTACGATCGGGTGTGACCTATGGCTACACCTTC. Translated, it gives CAWSVRSGVTYGYTF. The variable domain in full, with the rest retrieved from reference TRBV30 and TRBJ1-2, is SQTIHQWPATLVQPVGSPLSLECTVEGTSNPNLYWYRQAAGRGLQLLFYSVGIGQISSEVPQNLSASRPQDRQFILSSKKLLLSDSGFYLCAWSVRSGVTYGYTFGSGTRLTVV.

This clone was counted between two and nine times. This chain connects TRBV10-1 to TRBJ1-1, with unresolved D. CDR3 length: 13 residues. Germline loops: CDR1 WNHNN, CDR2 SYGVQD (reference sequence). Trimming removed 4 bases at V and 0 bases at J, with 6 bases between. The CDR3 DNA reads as TGCGCCAGCAGTGGTAGCATGAACACTGAAGCTTTCTTT. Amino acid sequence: CASSGSMNTEAFF.

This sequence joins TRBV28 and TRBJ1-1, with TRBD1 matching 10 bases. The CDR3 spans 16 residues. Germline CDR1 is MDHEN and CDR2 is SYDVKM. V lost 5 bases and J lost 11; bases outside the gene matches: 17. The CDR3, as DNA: TGTGCCAGCAGTGGGAGGACAGGAACCGGGACAGGGGATGCTTTCTTT. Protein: CASSGRTGTGTGDAFF.

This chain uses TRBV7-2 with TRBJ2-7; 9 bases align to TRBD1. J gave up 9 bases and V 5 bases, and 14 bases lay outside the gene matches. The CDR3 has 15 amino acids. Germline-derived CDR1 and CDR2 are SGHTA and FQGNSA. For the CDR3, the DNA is TGTGCCAGCAGCCGAACAAAGGGACAGGGACAGGCGCAGTACTTC. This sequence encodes CASSRTKGQGQAQYF. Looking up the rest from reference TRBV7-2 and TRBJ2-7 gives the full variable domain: GAGVSQSPSNKVTEKGKDVELRCDPISGHTALYWYRQSLGQGLEFLIYFQGNSAPDKSGLPSDRFSAERTGGSVSTLTIQRTQQEDSAVYLCASSRTKGQGQAQYFGPGTRLTVT.

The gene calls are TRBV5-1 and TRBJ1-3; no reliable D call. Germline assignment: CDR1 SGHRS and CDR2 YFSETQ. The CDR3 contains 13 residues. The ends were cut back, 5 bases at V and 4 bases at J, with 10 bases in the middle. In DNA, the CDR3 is TGCGCCAGCAGGGCGGCAGCCGGAAACACCATATATTTT. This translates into CASRAAAGNTIYF.

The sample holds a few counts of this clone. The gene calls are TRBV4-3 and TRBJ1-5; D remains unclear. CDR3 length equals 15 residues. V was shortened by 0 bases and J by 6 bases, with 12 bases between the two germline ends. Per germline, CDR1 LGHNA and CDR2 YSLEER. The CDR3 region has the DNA TGCGCCAGCAGCCAAGATGGCACCCCAGGTCAGCCCCAGCATTTT. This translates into CASSQDGTPGQPQHF.

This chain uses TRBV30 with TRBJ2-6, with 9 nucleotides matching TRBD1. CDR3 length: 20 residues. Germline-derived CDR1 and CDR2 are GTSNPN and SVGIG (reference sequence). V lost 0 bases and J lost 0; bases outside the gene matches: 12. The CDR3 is CAWSVLLPGQGDSGANVLTF. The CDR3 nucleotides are TGTGCCTGGAGTGTCCTACTCCCGGGACAGGGAGACTCTGGGGCCAACGTCCTGACTTTC.

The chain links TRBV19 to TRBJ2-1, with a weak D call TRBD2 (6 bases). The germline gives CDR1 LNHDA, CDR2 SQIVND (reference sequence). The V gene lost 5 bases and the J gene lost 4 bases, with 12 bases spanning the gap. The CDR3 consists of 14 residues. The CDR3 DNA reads TGTGCCAGTAGTGGCACTGGGACTTACAATGAGCAGTTCTTC. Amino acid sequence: CASSGTGTYNEQFF.

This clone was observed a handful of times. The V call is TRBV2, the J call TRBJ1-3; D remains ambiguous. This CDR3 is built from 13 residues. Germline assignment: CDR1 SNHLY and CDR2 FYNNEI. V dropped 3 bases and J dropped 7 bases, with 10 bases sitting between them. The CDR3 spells CASSDQDWNTIYF. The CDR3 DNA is TGTGCCAGCAGTGACCAGGACTGGAACACCATATATTTT.

The CDR3 sequence: CASSTFWTVNMNTEAFF. The CDR3 DNA reads as TGTGCCAGTAGTACCTTCTGGACAGTAAATATGAACACTGAAGCTTTCTTT. The rearrangement links TRBV19 to TRBJ1-1; TRBD1 is a possible D gene (6 bases). Germline loops: CDR1 LNHDA, CDR2 SQIVND (reference sequence). V lost 4 bases, J lost 0 bases, and 18 bases lay in between. The length of the CDR3 is 17 residues.

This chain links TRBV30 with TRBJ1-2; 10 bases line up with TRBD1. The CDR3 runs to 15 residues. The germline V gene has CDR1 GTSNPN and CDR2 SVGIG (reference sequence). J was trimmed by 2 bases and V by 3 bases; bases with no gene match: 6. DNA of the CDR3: TGTGCCTGGAGACAGGGACAGGGGATGAACTATGGCTACACCTTC. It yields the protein CAWRQGQGMNYGYTF.

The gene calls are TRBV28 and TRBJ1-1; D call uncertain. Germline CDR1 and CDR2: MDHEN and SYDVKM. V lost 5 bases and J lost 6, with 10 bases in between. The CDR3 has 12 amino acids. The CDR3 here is CASSPRWAEAFF. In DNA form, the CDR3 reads TGTGCCAGCAGTCCTAGGTGGGCTGAAGCTTTCTTT.

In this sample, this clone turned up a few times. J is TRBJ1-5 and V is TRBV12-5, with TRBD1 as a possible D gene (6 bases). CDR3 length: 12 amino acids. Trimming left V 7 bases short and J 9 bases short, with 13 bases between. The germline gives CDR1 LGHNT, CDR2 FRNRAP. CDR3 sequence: CASARGGGPQHF. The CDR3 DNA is TGTGCTAGTGCCAGGGGTGGGGGGCCCCAGCATTTT.

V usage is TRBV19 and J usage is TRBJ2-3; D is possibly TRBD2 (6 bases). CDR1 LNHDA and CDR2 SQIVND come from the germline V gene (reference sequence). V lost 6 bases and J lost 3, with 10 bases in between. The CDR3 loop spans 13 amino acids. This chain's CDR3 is CASSPTRTDTQYF. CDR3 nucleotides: TGTGCCAGTAGCCCGACTAGAACAGATACGCAGTATTTT.

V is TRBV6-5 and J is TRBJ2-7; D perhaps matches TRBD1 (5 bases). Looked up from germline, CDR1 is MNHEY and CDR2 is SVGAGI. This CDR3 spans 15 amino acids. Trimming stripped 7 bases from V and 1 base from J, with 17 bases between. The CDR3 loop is CASTQGAAISYEQYF. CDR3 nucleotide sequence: TGTGCCAGCACCCAAGGGGCAGCTATATCCTACGAGCAGTACTTC.

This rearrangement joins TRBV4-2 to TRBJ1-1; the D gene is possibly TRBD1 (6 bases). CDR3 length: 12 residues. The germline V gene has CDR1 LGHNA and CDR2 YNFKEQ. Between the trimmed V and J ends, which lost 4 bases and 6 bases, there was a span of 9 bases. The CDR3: CASSPRGPEAFF. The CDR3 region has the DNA TGTGCCAGCAGCCCCAGGGGCCCTGAAGCTTTCTTT.

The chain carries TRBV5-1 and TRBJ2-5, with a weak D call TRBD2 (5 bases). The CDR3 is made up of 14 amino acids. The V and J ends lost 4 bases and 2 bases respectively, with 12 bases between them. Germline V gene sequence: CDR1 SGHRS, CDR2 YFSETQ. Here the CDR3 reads CASSRGLNQETQYF. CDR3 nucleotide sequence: TGCGCCAGCAGCAGAGGACTGAATCAAGAGACCCAGTACTTC.

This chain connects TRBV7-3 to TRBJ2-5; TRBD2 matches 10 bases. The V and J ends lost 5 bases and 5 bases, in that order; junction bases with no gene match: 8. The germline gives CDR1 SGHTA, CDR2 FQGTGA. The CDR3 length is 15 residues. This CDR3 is CASSPASGSVETQYF. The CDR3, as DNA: TGTGCCAGCAGCCCAGCTAGCGGGAGTGTGGAGACCCAGTACTTC.

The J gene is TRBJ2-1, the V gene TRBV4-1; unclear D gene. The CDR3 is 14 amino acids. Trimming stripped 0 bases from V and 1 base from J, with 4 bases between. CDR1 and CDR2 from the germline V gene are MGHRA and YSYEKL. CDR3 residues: CASSQDPSYNEQFF. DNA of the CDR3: TGCGCCAGCAGCCAAGATCCGTCCTACAATGAGCAGTTCTTC.